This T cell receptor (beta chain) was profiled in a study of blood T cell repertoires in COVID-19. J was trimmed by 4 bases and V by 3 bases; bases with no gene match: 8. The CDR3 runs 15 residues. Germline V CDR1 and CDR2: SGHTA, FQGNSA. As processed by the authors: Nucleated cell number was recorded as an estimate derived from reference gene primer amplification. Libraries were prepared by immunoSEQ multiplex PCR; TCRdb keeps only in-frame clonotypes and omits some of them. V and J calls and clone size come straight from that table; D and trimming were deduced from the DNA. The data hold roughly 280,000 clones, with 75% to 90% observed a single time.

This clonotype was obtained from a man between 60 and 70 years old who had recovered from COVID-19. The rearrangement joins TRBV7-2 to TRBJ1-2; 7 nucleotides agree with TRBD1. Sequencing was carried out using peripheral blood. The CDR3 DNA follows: TGTGCCAGCAGCTTTGGGTCGACAGGGACCTATGGCTACACCTTC. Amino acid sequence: CASSFGSTGTYGYTF.